The next 25 T cell receptor beta chains were all read from a single sample in a study of a mutant IDH1 vaccine in newly diagnosed glioma. Generated by immunoSEQ multiplex PCR, the TCRdb table keeps only in-frame clones and is missing some. The sample records over 50,000 clones, over 75% being singletons. These receptors' targets are unknown. Time point specified: week 47, end of study. A 20-mer mutant IDH1 peptide at 300 ug was injected subcutaneously with topical imiquimod. This sample comprised PBMCs, obtained from a glioma patient whose treatment included an IDH1 peptide vaccine. These receptor sequences come from a woman between 35 and 50 years old with glioma. Some clones in this sample may be carry-over from other donors' samples.

The chain is built from TRBV5-8 and TRBJ1-4; unclear D gene. Germline CDR1 reads SGHTS; CDR2 reads YDEGEE. The germline V and J ends were trimmed by 0 bases and 8 bases, with 14 bases remaining between them. This CDR3 contains 15 residues. The CDR3 here is CASSLGSGFDEKLFF. As DNA, the CDR3 is TGTGCCAGCAGCTTGGGGTCCGGGTTTGACGAAAAACTGTTTTTT.

This chain joins TRBV5-1 and TRBJ1-1; 7 nucleotides align to TRBD1. In germline, CDR1 is SGHRS, CDR2 YFSETQ. The CDR3 totals 17 residues. J was trimmed by 4 bases and V by 2 bases; bases with no gene match: 14. The CDR3: CASSLIPSGGGGTEAFF. As DNA, the CDR3 is TGCGCCAGCAGCTTAATCCCCTCAGGGGGAGGAGGCACTGAAGCTTTCTTT.

This chain joins TRBV6-5 and TRBJ2-1; D unresolved. The CDR3 contains 12 residues. The germline V and J ends were trimmed by 5 bases and 7 bases, with 9 bases remaining between them. The germline gives CDR1 MNHEY, CDR2 SVGAGI. For the CDR3, the DNA is TGTGCCAGCAGTAGTCTTACGAATGAGCAGTTCTTC. This encodes CASSSLTNEQFF.

This chain connects TRBV19 to TRBJ1-4; possibly TRBD1 for D (5 bases). Trimming removed 4 bases at V and 6 bases at J, with 9 bases between. From germline, CDR1 is LNHDA and CDR2 SQIVND (reference sequence). This CDR3 region has 13 residues. CDR3 loop: CASSRGVYEKLFF. The CDR3 region has the DNA TGTGCCAGTAGTAGGGGGGTTTATGAAAAACTGTTTTTT.

This sequence joins TRBV5-5 and TRBJ1-1; D is unresolved. V gave up 5 bases and J gave up 0 bases, with 14 bases separating them. Germline V gene data show CDR1 as SGHKS and CDR2 as YYEKEE (reference sequence). This CDR3 is 15 amino acids long. The CDR3 nucleotides read TGTGCCAGCAGGGCCCCCAGATTAATGAACACTGAAGCTTTCTTT. It translates to CASRAPRLMNTEAFF.

The chain combines TRBV5-1 with TRBJ2-7, with D perhaps TRBD2 (6 bases). From germline, CDR1 is SGHRS and CDR2 YFSETQ. The CDR3 extends over 14 amino acids. V was cut by 4 bases and J by 3 bases, with 14 bases left in between. CDR3 coding DNA: TGCGCCAGCAGCCTGCGGGGACCCTACTACGAGCAGTACTTC. Translation: CASSLRGPYYEQYF. The full variable domain, completed using reference TRBV5-1 and TRBJ2-7, is KAGVTQTPRYLIKTRGQQVTLSCSPISGHRSVSWYQQTPGQGLQFLFEYFSETQRNKGNFPGRFSGRQFSNSRSEMNVSTLELGDSALYLCASSLRGPYYEQYFGPGTRLTVT.

A single count supports this clone. The chain couples TRBV5-6 to TRBJ2-5; unclear D gene. V lost 1 base and J lost 2, with 9 bases in between. This CDR3 has 14 residues. Germline lookup yields CDR1 SGHDT and CDR2 YYEEEE. Here the CDR3 reads CASSLLVEQETQYF. Here the CDR3 DNA reads TGTGCCAGCAGCTTGTTAGTGGAACAAGAGACCCAGTACTTC.

The V gene is TRBV5-4, the J gene TRBJ2-1, with TRBD1 matching 10 bases. The V gene's germline CDR1 is SGHNT and CDR2 YYREEE (reference sequence). The CDR3 is made up of 16 amino acids. V shed 4 bases and J 4 bases; nucleotides not matched to a gene: 8. CDR3 loop: CASSRSGTGDYNEQFF. In DNA, the CDR3 is TGTGCCAGCAGCCGCTCCGGGACAGGGGATTACAATGAGCAGTTCTTC.

The chain recombines TRBV30 with TRBJ2-5; TRBD1 aligns across 9 bases. Germline trimming cut 5 bases from V and 7 bases from J; bases unmatched to any gene: 2. This CDR3 has 11 amino acids. The germline CDR1 and CDR2 sequences are GTSNPN and SVGIG (reference sequence). Written as DNA, the CDR3 is TGTGCCTGGGGACAGGGGACGACCCAGTACTTC. Its translation: CAWGQGTTQYF. Combining the CDR3 with reference TRBV30 and TRBJ2-5 gives the whole variable domain SQTIHQWPATLVQPVGSPLSLECTVEGTSNPNLYWYRQAAGRGLQLLFYSVGIGQISSEVPQNLSASRPQDRQFILSSKKLLLSDSGFYLCAWGQGTTQYFGPGTRLLVL.

The chain is built from TRBV5-1 and TRBJ2-3; D gene unclear. V dropped 4 bases and J dropped 2 bases, with 11 bases sitting between them. The CDR3 is 14 amino acids. CDR1 SGHRS and CDR2 YFSETQ come from the germline V gene. The CDR3 sequence is CASSLEAVTDTQYF. The DNA for the CDR3 is TGCGCCAGCAGCCTCGAGGCGGTCACAGATACGCAGTATTTT.

The chain employs TRBV30 and TRBJ1-1; D remains ambiguous. This CDR3 spans 13 amino acids. The germline gives CDR1 GTSNPN, CDR2 SVGIG (reference sequence). V gave up 2 bases and J gave up 0 bases, with 7 bases separating them. CDR3: CAWSKGMNTEAFF. The CDR3 DNA follows: TGTGCCTGGAGTAAGGGAATGAACACTGAAGCTTTCTTT.

V and J are TRBV14 and TRBJ1-1; 10 bases align to TRBD1. Per germline, CDR1 SGHDN and CDR2 FVKESK. The CDR3 has 15 residues. The ends lost 5 bases at V and 6 bases at J; junction bases unmatched: 9. The CDR3 spells CASSAPGQGNAEAFF. For the CDR3, the DNA is TGTGCCAGCAGCGCACCGGGACAGGGGAATGCTGAAGCTTTCTTT.

V and J are TRBV7-9 and TRBJ2-7; D gene ambiguous. The germline V and J ends were trimmed by 4 bases and 2 bases, with 6 bases remaining between them. Germline values: CDR1 SEHNR, CDR2 FQNEAQ (reference sequence). The CDR3 extends over 12 amino acids. In DNA, the CDR3 is TGTGCCAGCAGCTCCGGACCCTACGAGCAGTACTTC. It translates to CASSSGPYEQYF.

J is TRBJ2-1 and V is TRBV29-1, with D unresolved. The CDR3 is 12 amino acids. V was shortened by 0 bases and J by 7 bases, with 7 bases between the two germline ends. Germline values: CDR1 SQVTM, CDR2 ANQGSEA. CDR3: CSVEDLGNEQFF. DNA of the CDR3: TGCAGCGTTGAAGATCTCGGAAATGAGCAGTTCTTC.

In its sample, this clone was seen a few times. The chain recombines TRBV30 with TRBJ2-7; D not certain. V was pared by 2 bases and J by 2 bases, with 7 bases between. CDR1 is GTSNPN and CDR2 is SVGIG in the germline V gene (reference sequence). The CDR3 has 12 residues. The CDR3 reads CAWSSVPYEQYF. DNA for the CDR3: TGTGCCTGGAGTTCAGTCCCCTACGAGCAGTACTTC.

This chain connects TRBV11-2 to TRBJ2-3; D remains ambiguous. This CDR3 has 11 residues. Germline V gene sequence: CDR1 SGHAT, CDR2 FQNNGV. Deletions cut 3 bases from V and 2 bases from J, with 0 bases between. The CDR3 DNA follows: TGTGCCAGCAGCTTCACAGATACGCAGTATTTT. Amino acid sequence: CASSFTDTQYF.

This clone has a handful of counts. V is TRBV19 and J is TRBJ1-1; D is undetermined. The CDR3 loop spans 13 amino acids. The germline V gene has CDR1 LNHDA and CDR2 SQIVND (reference sequence). Trimming shortened V by 7 bases and J by 5 bases, and 14 bases separated the two germline ends. The CDR3 region has the DNA TGTGCCAGTAACGCACTTAAGAGGACTGAAGCTTTCTTT. Its protein is CASNALKRTEAFF.

The rearrangement uses TRBV9 and TRBJ1-2, with a possible D match to TRBD1 (5 bases). CDR3 length: 17 residues. In germline, CDR1 is SGDLS, CDR2 YYNGEE. V was cut by 4 bases and J by 5 bases, with 24 bases left in between. CDR3 sequence (DNA): TGTGCCAGCAGCCCAGCAAGACAGCCCCTATCTGGGTATGGCTACACCTTC. Translating gives CASSPARQPLSGYGYTF. The full variable domain, in which reference TRBV9 and TRBJ1-2 provide the parts outside the CDR3, is DSGVTQTPKHLITATGQRVTLRCSPRSGDLSVYWYQQSLDQGLQFLIQYYNGEERAKGNILERFSAQQFPDLHSELNLSSLELGDSALYFCASSPARQPLSGYGYTFGSGTRLTVV.

This clone was recorded only once. The chain carries TRBV5-1 and TRBJ2-3; no reliable D call. Germline CDR1 and CDR2: SGHRS and YFSETQ. The CDR3 runs 15 residues. V lost 3 bases and J lost 0, with 11 bases in between. CDR3 residues: CASSSAAPSTDTQYF. The CDR3 nucleotides are TGCGCCAGCAGCTCGGCAGCCCCGAGCACAGATACGCAGTATTTT.

The rearrangement joins TRBV4-3 to TRBJ1-2, with 9 positions matching TRBD1. This CDR3 is 16 amino acids long. J lost 8 bases, V lost 1 base, and 11 bases had no gene match. In germline, CDR1 is LGHNA, CDR2 YSLEER. As DNA, the CDR3 is TGCGCCAGCAGCCAAGGGACAGGGGATTTTCAAGGGGGCTACACCTTC. This translates into CASSQGTGDFQGGYTF.

V gene TRBV2 combines with J gene TRBJ2-3; 10 nucleotides agree with TRBD2. The CDR3 length is 16 residues. V lost 3 bases to trimming and J lost 5 bases; unmatched junction nucleotides: 8. Germline loops: CDR1 SNHLY, CDR2 FYNNEI. The CDR3 DNA follows: TGTGCCAGCAGTGACGGAGCGGGGGGGCCGGGAGATACGCAGTATTTT. Translating gives CASSDGAGGPGDTQYF.

The chain is built from TRBV25-1 and TRBJ2-5, with 7 bases fitting TRBD2. Matching the DNA end better, TRBJ2-7 makes the J call doubtful. CDR1 is MGHDK and CDR2 is SYGVNS in the germline V gene. This CDR3 has 13 residues. The CDR3 reads CASSTSVSYEQYF. The CDR3 DNA sequence: TGTGCCAGCAGTACTAGCGTTTCCTACGAGCAGTACTTC.

With regard to this clone: Other DNA sequences in this specimen translate into the identical CDR3. The chain recombines TRBV10-3 with TRBJ2-7; D perhaps matches TRBD2 (6 bases). V was pared by 0 bases and J by 7 bases, with 22 bases between. Germline CDR1 reads ENHRY; CDR2 reads SYGVKD. The CDR3 has 17 residues. For the CDR3, the DNA is TGTGCCATCAGTGAGTCGATGAGCGGGCGGTTACAAAGTGAGCAGTACTTC. Translated: CAISESMSGRLQSEQYF.

This chain links TRBV5-1 with TRBJ2-7, with D tentatively TRBD2 (6 bases). Germline V gives CDR1 SGHRS, CDR2 YFSETQ. Trimming removed 4 bases at V and 6 bases at J, with 20 bases between. CDR3 size: 15 residues. This CDR3 reads CASSLSPGTPAEQYF. Here the CDR3 DNA reads TGCGCCAGCAGCCTCAGTCCGGGGACTCCCGCCGAGCAGTACTTC.

This clone has just a few counts. V usage is TRBV11-2 and J usage is TRBJ1-6; D unclear. V lost 1 base and J 7 bases, leaving 8 bases between the germline ends. The CDR3 contains 14 residues. Germline CDR1 and CDR2: SGHAT and FQNNGV. DNA of the CDR3: TGTGCCAGCAGCTTAGGGACGGTGAATTCACCCCTCCACTTT. This translates into CASSLGTVNSPLHF.